Reported below is one TCR beta chain. The junction and the germline gene differ at one end; a read error may be behind it. The germline V gene encodes CDR1 SGHRS and CDR2 YFSETQ. CDR3 length equals 13 residues. Sample-barcoded 5' priming and a J-beta primer mix drove a second PCR of 7 to 11 cycles. TCRdb itself ran the 5' RACE reads through MiXCR, one entry per CDR3 protein. The sample includes hundreds of thousands of distinct CDR3 sequences, around 25% of them seen just once. These data come from a study of blood T cells in healthy people across ages. The same specimen was also included in a second study, on T cells of mothers and their children. That study reports: Material was donated by three healthy Caucasian mothers and their six children. Extraction yielded RNA that went, in full, into cDNA synthesis at around 1.6 ug per 15 ul. The output of TCR recombination is shaped by thymic selection similarly in related and unrelated pairs.

The genes are TRBV5-1 and TRBJ2-1; 9 bases map to TRBD2. The receptor was isolated from a boy younger than 18 in good health. Source material: blood. CDR3 in amino acids: CASSLAGVDEQFF. The CDR3 nucleotides read TGTGCCAGCAGCTTAGCGGGGGTAGATGAGCAGTTCTTC.